The clone carrying this TCR beta chain came up a few times. Its antigen is not known. The Oncomine TCR Beta short-read assay generated sequence data from the DNA of cultured CD4+ T cells. TCRdb re-called the PCR reads through MiXCR, storing one row per CDR3 protein. Of some 12,000 distinct CDR3 sequences in the sample, 25% to 35% are singletons; the top ten hold roughly 12%. This sample stems from a study of vaccination and CD4 T cells after COVID-19. Findings and limits, study-wide: The study found that a median approximately 86% of reactive clones in convalescent patients appeared only post-vaccination.

Germline-derived CDR1 and CDR2 are DFQATT and SNEGSKA (reference sequence). The CDR3 runs 15 residues. The V and J ends lost 3 bases and 5 bases, in that order; junction bases with no gene match: 6. Treatment reported: roughly ten-day PBMC culture with coronavirus spike peptide pools or control peptides (ViraFEST assay). Sequenced here: CD4+ T cells from blood, cultured in vitro, sampled after SARS-CoV-2 vaccination. The clonotype was recovered from a human donor who had recovered from COVID-19. The chain employs TRBV20-1 and TRBJ2-5; 13 bases align to TRBD2. This chain's CDR3 is CSARGTSGIWETQYF. CDR3 DNA: TGCAGTGCTAGGGGGACTAGCGGGATCTGGGAGACCCAGTACTTC.